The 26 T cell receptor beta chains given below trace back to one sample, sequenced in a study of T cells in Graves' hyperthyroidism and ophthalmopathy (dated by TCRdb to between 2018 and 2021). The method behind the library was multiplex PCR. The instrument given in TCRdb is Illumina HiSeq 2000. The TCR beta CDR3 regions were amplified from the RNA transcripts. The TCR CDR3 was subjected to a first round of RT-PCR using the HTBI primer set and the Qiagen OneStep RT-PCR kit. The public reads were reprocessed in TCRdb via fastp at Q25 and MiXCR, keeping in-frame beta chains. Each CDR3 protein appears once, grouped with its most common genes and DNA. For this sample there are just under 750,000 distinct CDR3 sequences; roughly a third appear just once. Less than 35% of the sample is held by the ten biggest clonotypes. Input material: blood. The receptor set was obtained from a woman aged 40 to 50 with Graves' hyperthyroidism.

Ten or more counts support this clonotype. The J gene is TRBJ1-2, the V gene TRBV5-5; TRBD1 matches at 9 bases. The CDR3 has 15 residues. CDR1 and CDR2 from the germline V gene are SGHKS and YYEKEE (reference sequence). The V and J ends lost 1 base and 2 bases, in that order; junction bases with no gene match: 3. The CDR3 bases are TGTGCCAGCAGCTTGTCCGGGACAGGGAACTATGGCTACACCTTC. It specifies CASSLSGTGNYGYTF.

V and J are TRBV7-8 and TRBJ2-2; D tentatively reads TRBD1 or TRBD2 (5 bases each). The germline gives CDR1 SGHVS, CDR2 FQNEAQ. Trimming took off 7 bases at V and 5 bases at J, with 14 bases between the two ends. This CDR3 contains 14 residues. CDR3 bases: TGTGCCAGCACCGTGGGGCGGGCGACCGGGGAGCTGTTTTTT. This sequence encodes CASTVGRATGELFF.

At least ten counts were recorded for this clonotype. The CDR3 bases are TGTGCCAGCATATTGAACACTGAAGCTTTCTTT. Its translation: CASILNTEAFF. The J gene is TRBJ1-1, the V gene TRBV12-3 or TRBV12-4; D is unclear. Trimming stripped 7 bases from V and 0 bases from J, with 3 bases between. This CDR3 is 11 amino acids long.

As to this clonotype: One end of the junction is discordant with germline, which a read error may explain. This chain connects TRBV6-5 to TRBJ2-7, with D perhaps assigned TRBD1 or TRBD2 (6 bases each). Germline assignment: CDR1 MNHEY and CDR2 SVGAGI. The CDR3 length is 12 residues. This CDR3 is CASSVGGYDQYF. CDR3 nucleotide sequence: TGTGCCAGCTCCGTCGGGGGCTACGATCAGTACTTC.

CDR3: CATGGPGQPQHF. The CDR3 DNA follows: TGTGCCACCGGGGGGCCGGGACAGCCCCAGCATTTT. The rearrangement links TRBV24-1 to TRBJ1-5, with D possibly being TRBD1 (6 bases). This CDR3 contains 12 residues. Looked up from germline, CDR1 is KGHDR and CDR2 is SFDVKD. Trimming stripped 9 bases from V and 7 bases from J, with 12 bases between.

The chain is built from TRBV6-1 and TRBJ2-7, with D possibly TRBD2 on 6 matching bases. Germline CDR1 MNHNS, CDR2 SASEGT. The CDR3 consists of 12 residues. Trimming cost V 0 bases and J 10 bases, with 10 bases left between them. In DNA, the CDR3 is TGTGCCAGCAGTGAAGCGCGGAGGGTTCAGTACTTC. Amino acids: CASSEARRVQYF.

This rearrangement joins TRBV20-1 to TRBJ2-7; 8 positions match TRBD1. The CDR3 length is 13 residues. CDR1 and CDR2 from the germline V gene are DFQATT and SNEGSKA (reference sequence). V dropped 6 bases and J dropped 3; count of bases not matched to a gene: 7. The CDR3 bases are TGCAGTGCCACACGGGACAGGAACTACGAGCAGTACTTC. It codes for CSATRDRNYEQYF.

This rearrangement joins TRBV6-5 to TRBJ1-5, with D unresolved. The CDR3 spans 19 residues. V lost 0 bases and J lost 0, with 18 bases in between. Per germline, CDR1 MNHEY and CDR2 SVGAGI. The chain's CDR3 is CASSYSPTSTAYSNQPQHF. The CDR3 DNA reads TGTGCCAGCAGTTACTCACCAACCTCGACCGCTTATAGCAATCAGCCCCAGCATTTT.

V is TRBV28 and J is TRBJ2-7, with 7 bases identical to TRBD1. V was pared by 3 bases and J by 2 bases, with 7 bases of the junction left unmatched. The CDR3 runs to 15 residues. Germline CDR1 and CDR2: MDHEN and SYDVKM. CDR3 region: CASSFGTANPYEQYF. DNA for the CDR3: TGTGCCAGCAGTTTCGGGACAGCGAACCCCTACGAGCAGTACTTC.

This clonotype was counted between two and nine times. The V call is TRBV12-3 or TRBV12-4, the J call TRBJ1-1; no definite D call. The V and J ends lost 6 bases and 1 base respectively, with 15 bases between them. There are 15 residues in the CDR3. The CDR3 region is CASSQVGGGNTEAFF. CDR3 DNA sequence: TGTGCCAGCAGCCAAGTAGGTGGCGGGAACACTGAAGCTTTCTTT.

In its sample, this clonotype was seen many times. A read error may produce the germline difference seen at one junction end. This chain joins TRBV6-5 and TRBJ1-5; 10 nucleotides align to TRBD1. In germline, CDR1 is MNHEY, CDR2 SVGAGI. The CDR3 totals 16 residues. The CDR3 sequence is CASSYSGTGGNQPQHF. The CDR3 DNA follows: TGTGCCAGCAGCTACTCCGGGACAGGGGGCAATCAGCCCCAGCATTTT.

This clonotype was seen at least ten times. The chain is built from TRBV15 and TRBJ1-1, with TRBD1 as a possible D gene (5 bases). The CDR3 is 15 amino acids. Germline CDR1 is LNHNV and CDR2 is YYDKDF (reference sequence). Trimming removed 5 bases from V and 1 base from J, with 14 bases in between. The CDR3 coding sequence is TGTGCCACCAGCGCATCTAGGACATCGAACACTGAAGCTTTCTTT. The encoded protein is CATSASRTSNTEAFF. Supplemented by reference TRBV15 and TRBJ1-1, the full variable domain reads DAMVIQNPRYQVTQFGKPVTLSCSQTLNHNVMYWYQQKSSQAPKLLFHYYDKDFNNEADTPDNFQSRRPNTSFCFLDIRSPGLGDTAMYLCATSASRTSNTEAFFGQGTRLTVV.

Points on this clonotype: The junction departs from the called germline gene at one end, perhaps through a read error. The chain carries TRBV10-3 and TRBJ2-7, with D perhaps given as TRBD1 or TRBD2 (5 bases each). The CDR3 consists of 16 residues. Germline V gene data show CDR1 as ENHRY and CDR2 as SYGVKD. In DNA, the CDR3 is TGTGCCAGCAGTGCTGCCTGGGACCGGGTATCGTACGAGCAGTACTTC. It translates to CASSAAWDRVSYEQYF.

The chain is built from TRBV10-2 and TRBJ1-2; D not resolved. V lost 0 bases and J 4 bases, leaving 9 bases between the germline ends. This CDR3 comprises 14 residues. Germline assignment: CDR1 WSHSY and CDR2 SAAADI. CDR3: CASSESSRTYGYTF. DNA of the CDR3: TGCGCCAGCAGTGAGTCCTCGAGGACCTATGGCTACACCTTC.

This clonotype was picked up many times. The CDR3 spells CASSLARDPEGKLFF. CDR3 DNA: TGTGCCAGCAGCTTAGCCCGGGACCCCGAAGGGAAACTGTTTTTT. The V call is TRBV7-9, the J call TRBJ1-4; D may be TRBD1 (5 bases). Germline V CDR1 and CDR2: SEHNR, FQNEAQ (reference sequence). The CDR3 extends over 15 amino acids. V shed 0 bases and J shed 11 bases, with 16 bases lying between them.

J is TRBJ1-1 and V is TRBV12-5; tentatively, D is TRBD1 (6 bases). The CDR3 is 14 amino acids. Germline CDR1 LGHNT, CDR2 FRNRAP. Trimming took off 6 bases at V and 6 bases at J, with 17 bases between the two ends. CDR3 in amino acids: CASGRGGGRSEAFF. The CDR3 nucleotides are TGTGCTAGTGGCCGCGGTGGGGGGCGATCTGAAGCTTTCTTT.

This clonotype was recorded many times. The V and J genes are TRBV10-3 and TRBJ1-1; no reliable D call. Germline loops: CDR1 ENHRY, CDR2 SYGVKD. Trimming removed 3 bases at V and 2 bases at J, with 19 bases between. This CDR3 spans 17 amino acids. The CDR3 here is CAISDKSGGRGNTEAFF. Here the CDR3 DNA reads TGTGCCATCAGTGATAAATCGGGCGGTCGGGGTAACACTGAAGCTTTCTTT.

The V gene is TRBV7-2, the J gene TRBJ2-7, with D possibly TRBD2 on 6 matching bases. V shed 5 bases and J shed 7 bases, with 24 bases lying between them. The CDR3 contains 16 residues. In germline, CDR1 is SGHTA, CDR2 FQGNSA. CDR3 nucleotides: TGTGCCAGCAGCACTTTCGGCGCGGTAAAGGAGGGGGAGCAGTACTTC. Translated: CASSTFGAVKEGEQYF.

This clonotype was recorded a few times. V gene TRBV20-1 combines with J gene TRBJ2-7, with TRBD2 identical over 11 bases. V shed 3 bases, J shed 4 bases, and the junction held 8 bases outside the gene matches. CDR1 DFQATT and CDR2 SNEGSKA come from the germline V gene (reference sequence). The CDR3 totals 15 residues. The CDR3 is CSARGSGRAGYEQYF. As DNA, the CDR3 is TGCAGTGCTAGGGGTAGCGGGAGGGCCGGGTACGAGCAGTACTTC.

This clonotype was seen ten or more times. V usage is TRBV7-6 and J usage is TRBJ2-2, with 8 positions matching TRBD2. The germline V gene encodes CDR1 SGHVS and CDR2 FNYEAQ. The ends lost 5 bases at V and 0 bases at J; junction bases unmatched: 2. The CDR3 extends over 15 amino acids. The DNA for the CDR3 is TGTGCCAGCAGCCGGGGGGGGACGAACACCGGGGAGCTGTTTTTT. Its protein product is CASSRGGTNTGELFF.

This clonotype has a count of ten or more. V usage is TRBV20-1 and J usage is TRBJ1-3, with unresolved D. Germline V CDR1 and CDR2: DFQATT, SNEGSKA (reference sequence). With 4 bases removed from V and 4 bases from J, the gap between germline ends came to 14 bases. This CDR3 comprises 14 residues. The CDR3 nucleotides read TGCAGTGCTACAGACGAGAGGTCCGGAAACACCATATATTTT. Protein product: CSATDERSGNTIYF.

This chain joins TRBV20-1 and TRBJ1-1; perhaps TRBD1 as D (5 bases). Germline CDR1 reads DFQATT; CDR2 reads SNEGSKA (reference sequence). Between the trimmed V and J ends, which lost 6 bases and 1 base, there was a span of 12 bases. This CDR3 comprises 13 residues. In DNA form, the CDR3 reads TGCAGTGCCCTGGGACCGGCGAACACTGAAGCTTTCTTT. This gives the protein CSALGPANTEAFF.

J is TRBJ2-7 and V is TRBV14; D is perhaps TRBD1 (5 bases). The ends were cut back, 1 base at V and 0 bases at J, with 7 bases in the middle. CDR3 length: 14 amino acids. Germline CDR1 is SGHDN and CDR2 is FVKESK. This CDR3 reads CASSQGRDSYEQYF. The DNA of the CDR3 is TGTGCCAGCAGCCAAGGCAGGGACTCCTACGAGCAGTACTTC.

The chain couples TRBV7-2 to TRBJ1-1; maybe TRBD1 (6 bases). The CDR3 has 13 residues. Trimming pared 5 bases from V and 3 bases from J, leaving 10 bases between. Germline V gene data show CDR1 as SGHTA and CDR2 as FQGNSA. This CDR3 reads CTSSRGPHTEAFF. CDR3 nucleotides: TGTACCAGCAGCCGGGGGCCCCACACTGAAGCTTTCTTT.

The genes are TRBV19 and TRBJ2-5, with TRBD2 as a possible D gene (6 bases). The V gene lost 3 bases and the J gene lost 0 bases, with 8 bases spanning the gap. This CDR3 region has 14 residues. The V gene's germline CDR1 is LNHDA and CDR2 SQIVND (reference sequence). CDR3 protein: CASSIGDYQETQYF. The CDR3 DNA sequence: TGTGCCAGTAGTATTGGGGACTACCAAGAGACCCAGTACTTC.

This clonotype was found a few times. The CDR3: CSARVQRGVANTGELFF. The CDR3 nucleotides read TGCAGTGCTAGGGTCCAAAGGGGCGTAGCGAACACCGGGGAGCTGTTTTTT. The chain carries TRBV20-1 and TRBJ2-2, with a possible D match to TRBD1 (5 bases). CDR1 is DFQATT, CDR2 SNEGSKA, per germline (reference sequence). The CDR3 consists of 17 residues. V was cut by 3 bases and J by 0 bases, with 17 bases left in between.